Below are 30 T cell receptor beta chains sequenced from a single sample in a study of Ad26.COV2.S vaccination and SARS-CoV-2 variants. Described treatment: roughly 18 received Ad26.COV2.S at low or high dose, single or two shots; about 5 received placebo; per-sample allocation not given. Samples came from day 63 after the first vaccine or placebo injection. Using immunoSEQ multiplex PCR, the repertoire was profiled, and TCRdb retains in-frame clones only, with some absent. Of hundreds of thousands of clones in the sample, roughly 89% were seen once. The starting material was peripheral blood, obtained in a trial of Ad26.COV2.S vaccine versus placebo. These TCRs come from a person between 18 and 65 years old who received the Ad26.COV2.S COVID-19 vaccine or a placebo.

The chain couples TRBV4-1 to TRBJ1-1; D perhaps matches TRBD1 (5 bases). V was clipped by 6 bases and J by 1 base, with 18 bases between them. Germline CDR1 reads MGHRA; CDR2 reads YSYEKL. The CDR3 sequence is 16 residues long. The CDR3 is CASRLGTHATNTEAFF. The CDR3, as DNA: TGCGCCAGCAGGTTAGGGACTCACGCTACGAACACTGAAGCTTTCTTT.

The chain recombines TRBV7-8 with TRBJ2-7, with TRBD2 matching 12 bases. Germline CDR1 is SGHVS and CDR2 is FQNEAQ. The V gene end was trimmed by 2 bases and the J gene end by 5 bases; junction bases not matched to a gene: 7. This CDR3 has 16 amino acids. This chain's CDR3 is CASSLLSRLAGDEQYV. The CDR3 nucleotides read TGTGCCAGCAGCTTATTGTCGAGACTAGCGGGAGACGAGCAGTACGTC.

This chain uses TRBV7-3 with TRBJ2-1; D perhaps matches TRBD1 (5 bases). The CDR3 is 16 amino acids. V was pared by 1 base and J by 5 bases, with 15 bases between. The germline gives CDR1 SGHTA, CDR2 FQGTGA. The CDR3 nucleotides read TGTGCCAGCAGCTTAAGGCCCAGGGCGACCGACAATGAGCAGTTCTTC. Translation gives CASSLRPRATDNEQFF.

Here the CDR3 DNA reads TGTGCCAGCAGAGGGTACGGTGGCCGAGTTACGCAGTATTTT. This sequence encodes CASRGYGGRVTQYF. This chain joins TRBV2 and TRBJ2-3; D uncertain. V was cut by 6 bases and J by 8 bases, with 18 bases left in between. Germline-derived CDR1 and CDR2 are SNHLY and FYNNEI. The CDR3 has 14 residues. The whole variable domain, remainder taken from reference TRBV2 and TRBJ2-3, is EPEVTQTPSHQVTQMGQEVILRCVPISNHLYFYWYRQILGQKVEFLVSFYNNEISEKSEIFDDQFSVERPDGSNFTLKIRSTKLEDSAMYFCASRGYGGRVTQYFGPGTRLTVL.

This chain uses TRBV9 with TRBJ2-2; tentatively, D is TRBD1 or TRBD2 (5 bases each). Between the trimmed V and J ends, which lost 4 bases and 7 bases, there was a span of 14 bases. The germline V gene encodes CDR1 SGDLS and CDR2 YYNGEE. This CDR3 contains 14 residues. The CDR3 bases are TGTGCCAGCAGCTGGGGGTTGGGTGGCGGGGAGCTGTTTTTT. This codes for CASSWGLGGGELFF.

The chain's CDR3 is CASSLQGESSPLHF. As DNA, the CDR3 is TGTGCCAGCAGCTTACAGGGAGAGAGCTCACCCCTCCACTTT. The V call is TRBV7-9, the J call TRBJ1-6, with D perhaps TRBD1 (5 bases). Per the germline V gene, CDR1 is SEHNR and CDR2 is FQNEAQ (reference sequence). The length of the CDR3 is 14 residues. Trimming took 2 bases from V and 10 from J, leaving 12 bases between them.

The chain carries TRBV19 and TRBJ1-3; no reliable D call. CDR1 is LNHDA and CDR2 is SQIVND in the germline V gene (reference sequence). V was shortened by 3 bases and J by 1 base, with 7 bases between the two germline ends. The CDR3 totals 14 residues. CDR3 residues: CASSIGISGNTIYF. CDR3 nucleotides: TGTGCCAGTAGTATCGGTATTTCTGGAAACACCATATATTTT.

The V and J genes are TRBV19 and TRBJ1-3, with TRBD1 as a possible D gene (5 bases). The CDR3 has 16 amino acids. CDR1 is LNHDA, CDR2 SQIVND, per germline (reference sequence). V lost 6 bases and J 4 bases, leaving 19 bases between the germline ends. CDR3 in amino acids: CASRPIWAGTGNTIYF. CDR3 DNA sequence: TGTGCCAGTAGGCCGATATGGGCAGGGACCGGAAACACCATATATTTT.

This chain links TRBV27 with TRBJ2-7; 14 nucleotides align to TRBD2. Losses at the gene ends were 6 bases for V and 1 base for J; bases not matched to a gene: 11. The CDR3 length is 18 residues. Germline V CDR1 and CDR2: MNHEY, SMNVEV (reference sequence). The CDR3 here is CASSTLGLAGGRSYEQYF. The CDR3, as DNA: TGTGCCAGCAGCACCCTCGGACTAGCGGGGGGAAGGTCCTACGAGCAGTACTTC.

This chain uses TRBV10-3 with TRBJ2-3; 7 nucleotides agree with TRBD2. J was trimmed by 0 bases and V by 10 bases; bases with no gene match: 16. Germline assignment: CDR1 ENHRY and CDR2 SYGVKD. The CDR3 is 17 residues long. CDR3 loop: CATRRLADTLSTDTQYF. The DNA of the CDR3 is TGTGCCACCCGTCGGCTAGCGGACACCCTCAGCACAGATACGCAGTATTTT.

The rearrangement joins TRBV5-1 to TRBJ2-1; TRBD2 matches at 8 bases. V shed 0 bases, J shed 12 bases, and the junction held 5 bases outside the gene matches. This CDR3 spans 13 amino acids. Germline CDR1 reads SGHRS; CDR2 reads YFSETQ. CDR3 residues: CASSLVAGTGQFF. The CDR3 DNA follows: TGCGCCAGCAGCTTGGTAGCGGGGACCGGGCAGTTCTTC.

This sequence joins TRBV13 and TRBJ1-4, with TRBD1 matching over 11 bases. Germline V lookup: CDR1 PRHDT, CDR2 FYEKMQ (reference sequence). This CDR3 has 17 amino acids. Trimming removed 2 bases from V and 8 bases from J; junction bases left unmatched: 10. The CDR3 here is CASSLKSSDRGQEKLFF. CDR3 DNA: TGTGCCAGCAGCTTAAAGTCGTCGGACAGGGGGCAGGAAAAACTGTTTTTT.

The V and J genes are TRBV5-5 and TRBJ2-1; no clear D. This CDR3 contains 13 residues. Germline V gene lookup returns CDR1 SGHKS and CDR2 YYEKEE (reference sequence). Trimming left V 1 base short and J 5 bases short, with 7 bases between. The CDR3 loop is CASSLIGNNEQFF. CDR3 bases: TGTGCCAGCAGCTTGATAGGTAACAATGAGCAGTTCTTC.

CDR3 loop: CASSTGPNSGANVLTF. CDR3 nucleotides: TGCGCCAGCAGTACCGGACCTAACTCTGGGGCCAACGTCCTGACTTTC. V and J are TRBV5-1 and TRBJ2-6; the D is unclear. The CDR3 is 16 residues long. The ends were cut back, 5 bases at V and 0 bases at J, with 12 bases in the middle. CDR1 and CDR2 from the germline V gene are SGHRS and YFSETQ.

The chain carries TRBV9 and TRBJ2-4, with 7 bases aligning to TRBD1. J was trimmed by 4 bases and V by 3 bases; bases with no gene match: 4. The CDR3 is 14 amino acids. CDR1 and CDR2 (germline): SGDLS, YYNGEE. In DNA, the CDR3 is TGTGCCAGCAGCGCGCCGGGACAGAAAAACATTCAGTACTTC. Encoded protein: CASSAPGQKNIQYF.

This clone appeared a single time. This chain links TRBV11-3 with TRBJ2-5, with D uncertain. The germline CDR1 and CDR2 sequences are SGHNT and YENEEA. This CDR3 region has 13 residues. V lost 4 bases and J 5 bases, leaving 11 bases between the germline ends. The CDR3 sequence: CASSSPGRETQYF. The CDR3 nucleotides read TGTGCCAGCAGCTCACCGGGTAGGGAGACCCAGTACTTC.

This clone appeared a few times. This chain links TRBV6-6 with TRBJ2-7; perhaps D is TRBD1 or TRBD2 (5 bases each). Trimming removed 6 bases at V and 2 bases at J, with 14 bases between. Germline assignment: CDR1 MNHNY and CDR2 SVGAGI (reference sequence). The CDR3 consists of 14 residues. CDR3 DNA sequence: TGTGCCAGCAGCCGGGACGGGGAGACCTACGAGCAGTACTTC. It encodes CASSRDGETYEQYF.

The genes are TRBV28 and TRBJ2-3; weak D call: TRBD2 (5 bases). The CDR3 sequence is 13 residues long. The V and J ends lost 3 bases and 7 bases respectively, with 11 bases between them. Germline lookup yields CDR1 MDHEN and CDR2 SYDVKM. Written as DNA, the CDR3 is TGTGCCAGCAGTTTGGGGAGAGCCTATACGCAGTATTTT. Its protein is CASSLGRAYTQYF.

The V and J genes are TRBV7-2 and TRBJ2-3, with TRBD2 identical over 10 bases. CDR3 length: 17 amino acids. V was clipped by 2 bases and J by 0 bases; unmatched bases: 5. CDR1 is SGHTA, CDR2 FQGNSA, per germline. The CDR3 reads CASSLSSGGASTDTQYF. The CDR3 DNA is TGTGCCAGCAGCTTATCTAGCGGGGGAGCTAGCACAGATACGCAGTATTTT. Combining the CDR3 with reference TRBV7-2 and TRBJ2-3 gives the whole variable domain GAGVSQSPSNKVTEKGKDVELRCDPISGHTALYWYRQSLGQGLEFLIYFQGNSAPDKSGLPSDRFSAERTGGSVSTLTIQRTQQEDSAVYLCASSLSSGGASTDTQYFGPGTRLTVL.

This sequence joins TRBV5-5 and TRBJ2-1; 7 bases match TRBD1. The CDR3 is 16 residues long. Germline CDR1 reads SGHKS; CDR2 reads YYEKEE (reference sequence). J was trimmed by 3 bases and V by 2 bases; bases with no gene match: 8. CDR3 sequence: CASSFSGTEVYNEQFF. The CDR3 nucleotides read TGTGCCAGCAGCTTTTCCGGGACAGAAGTCTACAATGAGCAGTTCTTC.

This rearrangement joins TRBV27 to TRBJ2-1; 8 nucleotides line up with TRBD2. The germline V gene encodes CDR1 MNHEY and CDR2 SMNVEV (reference sequence). CDR3 length equals 16 residues. The junction had 7 bases not matched to a gene; V was cut back by 2 bases and J by 4 bases. CDR3 bases: TGTGCCAGCAGTTTAAGGCGGGGGGCGATATACAATGAGCAGTTCTTC. Its translation: CASSLRRGAIYNEQFF.

The rearrangement uses TRBV29-1 and TRBJ2-3; maybe TRBD2 (6 bases). Per the germline V gene, CDR1 is SQVTM and CDR2 is ANQGSEA. The CDR3 runs to 14 residues. Trimming removed 7 bases from V and 0 bases from J, with 14 bases in between. CDR3 protein: CSATDYTSTDTQYF. In DNA, the CDR3 is TGCAGCGCAACGGACTATACAAGCACAGATACGCAGTATTTT.

This clone was seen once. This sequence joins TRBV19 and TRBJ1-2; D not certain. Germline V lookup: CDR1 LNHDA, CDR2 SQIVND (reference sequence). The CDR3 extends over 12 amino acids. Trimming cost V 6 bases and J 5 bases, with 10 bases left between them. CDR3 in DNA: TGTGCCAGTAGCAGGATGTTATATGGCTACACCTTC. Its translation: CASSRMLYGYTF. The full variable domain, with the rest looked up from reference TRBV19 and TRBJ1-2, is DGGITQSPKYLFRKEGQNVTLSCEQNLNHDAMYWYRQDPGQGLRLIYYSQIVNDFQKGDIAEGYSVSREKKESFPLTVTSAQKNPTAFYLCASSRMLYGYTFGSGTRLTVV.

The V and J genes are TRBV4-3 and TRBJ1-5; D is uncertain. Trimming removed 1 base from V and 4 bases from J, with 11 bases in between. This CDR3 is 15 amino acids long. Germline CDR1 LGHNA, CDR2 YSLEER. Here the CDR3 DNA reads TGCGCCAGCAGCCAAGGCTCGGCAGGAAATCAGCCCCAGCATTTT. Its translation is CASSQGSAGNQPQHF.

J is TRBJ2-3 and V is TRBV11-2; D is possibly TRBD2 (5 bases). In germline, CDR1 is SGHAT, CDR2 FQNNGV. The V end was cut by 4 bases, the J end by 4 bases, with 15 bases between. The CDR3 is 15 residues long. CDR3 region: CASSSIRESPDTQYF. In DNA, the CDR3 is TGTGCCAGCAGCTCCATTAGGGAGTCGCCAGATACGCAGTATTTT.

The chain couples TRBV6-2 or TRBV6-3 to TRBJ2-1; D possibly corresponds to TRBD2 (6 bases). The ends were cut back, 3 bases at V and 2 bases at J, with 8 bases in the middle. Looked up from germline, CDR1 is MNHEY and CDR2 is SVGEGT. The CDR3 runs to 14 residues. CDR3 protein: CASSYSGAYNEQFF. The CDR3 DNA reads TGTGCCAGCAGTTATTCGGGAGCCTACAATGAGCAGTTCTTC.

V is TRBV28 and J is TRBJ1-1; maybe TRBD1 (6 bases). The CDR3 has 17 residues. V was trimmed by 8 bases and J by 1 base, leaving 23 bases between them. Looked up from germline, CDR1 is MDHEN and CDR2 is SYDVKM. CDR3 protein: CASQLTSAGGPNTEAFF. The CDR3 DNA is TGTGCCAGCCAACTAACTAGCGCGGGGGGGCCGAACACTGAAGCTTTCTTT. Using reference TRBV28 and TRBJ1-1 for the parts outside the CDR3, the full variable domain is DVKVTQSSRYLVKRTGEKVFLECVQDMDHENMFWYRQDPGLGLRLIYFSYDVKMKEKGDIPEGYSVSREKKERFSLILESASTNQTSMYLCASQLTSAGGPNTEAFFGQGTRLTVV.

J is TRBJ1-1 and V is TRBV5-1; 8 positions match TRBD1. CDR1 and CDR2 (germline): SGHRS, YFSETQ. Unmatched junction bases numbered 16, after V lost 1 base and J lost 11 bases. This CDR3 spans 16 amino acids. The CDR3 DNA reads as TGCGCCAGCAGCTTGTTATCGATGGGACAGGCTAAAGATGCTTTCTTT. Residues: CASSLLSMGQAKDAFF. Based on the CDR3 plus reference TRBV5-1 and TRBJ1-1, the full variable domain is KAGVTQTPRYLIKTRGQQVTLSCSPISGHRSVSWYQQTPGQGLQFLFEYFSETQRNKGNFPGRFSGRQFSNSRSEMNVSTLELGDSALYLCASSLLSMGQAKDAFFGQGTRLTVV.

CDR3 residues: CATSDPRQGGQPQHF. CDR3 DNA: TGTGCCACCAGTGATCCCCGACAGGGAGGTCAGCCCCAGCATTTT. J is TRBJ1-5 and V is TRBV24-1; TRBD1 matches 7 bases. CDR1 is KGHDR, CDR2 SFDVKD, per germline. Trimming took 3 bases from V and 6 from J; bases not matched to a gene: 7. This CDR3 has 15 amino acids.

The chain recombines TRBV2 with TRBJ1-5, with D possibly TRBD1 on 5 matching bases. CDR1 is SNHLY, CDR2 FYNNEI, per germline. Trimming removed 0 bases from V and 4 bases from J, with 10 bases in between. The CDR3 extends over 15 amino acids. The CDR3 reads CASSEAGGLNQPQHF. The CDR3 DNA reads as TGTGCCAGCAGTGAAGCGGGGGGTCTAAATCAGCCCCAGCATTTT.